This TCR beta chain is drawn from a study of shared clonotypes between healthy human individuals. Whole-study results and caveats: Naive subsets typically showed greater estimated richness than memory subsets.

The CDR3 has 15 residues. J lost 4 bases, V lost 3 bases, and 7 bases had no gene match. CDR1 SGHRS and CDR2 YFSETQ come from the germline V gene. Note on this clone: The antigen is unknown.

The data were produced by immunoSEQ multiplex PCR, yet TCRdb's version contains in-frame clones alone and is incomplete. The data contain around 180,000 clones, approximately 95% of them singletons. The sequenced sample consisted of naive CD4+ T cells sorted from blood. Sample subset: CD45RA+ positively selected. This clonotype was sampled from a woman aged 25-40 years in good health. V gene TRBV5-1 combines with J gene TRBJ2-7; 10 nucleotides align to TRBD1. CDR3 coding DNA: TGCGCCAGCAGCTCCGGGAGACAGGGGGCGTACGAGCAGTACTTC. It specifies CASSSGRQGAYEQYF. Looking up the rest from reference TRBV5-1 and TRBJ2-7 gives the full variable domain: KAGVTQTPRYLIKTRGQQVTLSCSPISGHRSVSWYQQTPGQGLQFLFEYFSETQRNKGNFPGRFSGRQFSNSRSEMNVSTLELGDSALYLCASSSGRQGAYEQYFGPGTRLTVT.